The present entry profiles one T cell receptor (beta chain) with its context. What it binds is not known. A much more abundant neighbour one base away suggests this may be a read error. Exclusion followed for patients with uncontrolled infection, other autoimmune disease, pregnancy or lactation. The study based diagnoses on clinical symptoms, serum thyroxine and TRAb, thyroid ultrasound and orbital computed tomography. An approximately 10 ml volume of fresh peripheral blood provided the PBMCs. The data originate from a study of T cells in Graves' hyperthyroidism and ophthalmopathy. Study outcomes and limitations: The model's output predicted ophthalmopathy at a median of about 6.5 months prior to onset.

CDR1 is SGHTA, CDR2 FQGNSA, per germline. The CDR3 has 18 residues. Amplified TCR beta CDR3 regions came from RNA transcripts. An initial round of RT-PCR targeting the TCR CDR3 relied on the HTBI primer set. Using its own MiXCR run on the multiplex PCR reads, TCRdb lists one record per CDR3 protein. The table includes 400,000 to 450,000 distinct CDR3 sequences, roughly 15% detected once. The TCR comes from a young man with Graves' ophthalmopathy. Sequencing input: blood. The J gene is TRBJ2-3, the V gene TRBV7-2; 11 bases align to TRBD2. The DNA for the CDR3 is TGTGCCCGCAGCTTAGCGGGGGGGGGGGGCCCAGGGGCAGATACGCAGTATTTT. Amino acids: CARSLAGGGGPGADTQYF.